This TCR beta chain was found in a study of shared clonotypes between healthy human individuals. Looking at the study overall: Plates per donor: three CD4 naive, three CD4 memory, two CD8 naive, one CD8 memory.

This clone was counted ten times or more. Each sample came from a Caucasian adult donor living in Nashville, Tennessee. In CD8 memory, CD45RO+ cells were put together with CCR7-negative CD45RA+ TemRA cells. The germline V and J ends were trimmed by 0 bases and 3 bases, with 11 bases remaining between them. CDR1 SGHDN and CDR2 FVKESK come from the germline V gene. This CDR3 has 15 amino acids. The study ran the assay at deep level. Here immunoSEQ multiplex PCR was the method, and the copy in TCRdb shows in-frame clones only, minus some. The sample carries more than 90,000 clones, roughly two thirds recorded once.

What was sequenced was memory CD8+ T cells sorted from blood. As for subset: CD45RO+ cells pooled with CCR7-negative TemRA cells. The TCR originated in a man aged 30 to 45 in good health. The chain is built from TRBV14 and TRBJ1-1; D not resolved. DNA for the CDR3: TGTGCCAGCAGCCAAGATCGGCATGCGGACACTGAAGCTTTCTTT. This encodes CASSQDRHADTEAFF.